The 22 T cell receptor beta chains below all came from one sample that was sequenced in a study of Graves' ophthalmopathy and Graves' hyperthyroidism. Using RNA transcripts, the TCR beta CDR3 regions were amplified. An initial RT-PCR round employing HTBI primers preceded a second-round multiplex PCR. TCRdb reanalysed the multiplex PCR reads using MiXCR and keeps one entry per CDR3 protein. The table lists over 500,000 distinct CDR3 sequences, about a fifth of them singletons. Sample: peripheral blood. These TCRs come from a woman aged 18-30 years with stable Graves' hyperthyroidism. Some clones in this sample may be carry-over from other donors' samples.

This clonotype was observed a few times. CDR3 region: CASSFGSGRIYEQYF. CDR3 coding DNA: TGCGCCAGCAGCTTCGGTAGCGGGAGGATCTACGAGCAGTACTTC. The gene calls are TRBV5-1 and TRBJ2-7, with TRBD2 matching over 10 bases. The junction had 5 bases not matched to a gene; V was cut back by 2 bases and J by 3 bases. The CDR3 length is 15 residues. The germline V gene has CDR1 SGHRS and CDR2 YFSETQ.

This clonotype was detected ten times or more. The chain has TRBV28 and TRBJ2-4; D call uncertain. Trimming took off 8 bases at V and 7 bases at J, with 12 bases between the two ends. CDR1 is MDHEN, CDR2 SYDVKM, per germline. The length of the CDR3 is 12 residues. Here the CDR3 reads CASQQNGNIQYF. The CDR3 DNA reads TGTGCCAGCCAACAGAACGGGAACATTCAGTACTTC.

This clonotype was picked up many times. The gene calls are TRBV27 and TRBJ1-1, with 7 positions matching TRBD1. V lost 2 bases, J lost 2 bases, and 11 bases stayed unmatched. The CDR3 is 17 residues long. CDR1 and CDR2 from the germline V gene are MNHEY and SMNVEV (reference sequence). The CDR3 sequence: CASSLSPRDSFNTEAFF. The CDR3 DNA reads TGTGCCAGCAGTTTAAGTCCCCGGGACAGTTTTAACACTGAAGCTTTCTTT.

This clonotype was seen more than once but under ten times. V gene TRBV29-1 combines with J gene TRBJ2-4; possibly TRBD1 for D (5 bases). This CDR3 is 13 amino acids long. The V end was cut by 6 bases, the J end by 0 bases, with 9 bases between. Germline CDR1 reads SQVTM; CDR2 reads ANQGSEA. The CDR3 reads CSVQGLAKNIQYF. The CDR3 coding sequence is TGCAGCGTCCAGGGTTTAGCCAAAAACATTCAGTACTTC.

There are many counts of this clonotype. The chain links TRBV2 to TRBJ1-6, with a weak D call TRBD1 (6 bases). The CDR3 is made up of 15 amino acids. Trimming removed 7 bases from V and 5 bases from J, with 15 bases in between. Germline V gene data show CDR1 as SNHLY and CDR2 as FYNNEI. DNA of the CDR3: TGTGCCAGCATTCAACAGGGACGTAATAATTCACCCCTCCACTTT. Translated, it gives CASIQQGRNNSPLHF.

This clonotype was observed many times. The DNA for the CDR3 is TGCAGCGCGGACAGGGGGCTGGAGACCCAGTACTTC. Translating gives CSADRGLETQYF. The gene calls are TRBV29-1 and TRBJ2-5; TRBD1 agrees at 11 bases. The CDR3 length is 12 residues. Germline CDR1 SQVTM, CDR2 ANQGSEA. The trim removed 7 bases at V and 5 bases at J, leaving 3 bases unmatched.

This chain links TRBV28 with TRBJ2-5, with 7 bases matching TRBD2. Germline V gene sequence: CDR1 MDHEN, CDR2 SYDVKM. J lost 5 bases, V lost 8 bases, and 8 bases had no gene match. The CDR3 loop spans 13 amino acids. CDR3 bases: TGTGCCAGCGCATCGGGGGGACGGGAGACCCAGTACTTC. Protein: CASASGGRETQYF.

This clonotype was seen at least ten times. This chain joins TRBV3-1 and TRBJ1-1; D not certain. The CDR3 runs 14 residues. Germline CDR1 is LGHDT and CDR2 is YNNKEL (reference sequence). V shed 1 base and J shed 5 bases, with 11 bases lying between them. In DNA, the CDR3 is TGTGCCAGCAGCCAAGCGGAGAAAAGGACTGAAGCTTTCTTT. Translating gives CASSQAEKRTEAFF.

The chain links TRBV6-2 or TRBV6-3 to TRBJ2-7; 10 nucleotides align to TRBD2. The V segment lost 4 bases and the J segment 5 bases; nucleotides outside the gene matches: 8. The germline gives CDR1 MNHEY, CDR2 SVGEGT. There are 15 residues in the CDR3. CDR3 sequence: CASSFPRTSGHEQYF. The CDR3, as DNA: TGTGCCAGCAGTTTCCCCCGGACTAGCGGCCACGAGCAGTACTTC.

This chain connects TRBV2 to TRBJ2-5; TRBD1 might be the D (5 bases). The V and J ends lost 5 bases and 1 base respectively, with 11 bases between them. The length of the CDR3 is 14 residues. The V gene's germline CDR1 is SNHLY and CDR2 FYNNEI. The CDR3 is CASSIQESQETQYF. The CDR3 DNA follows: TGTGCCAGCAGTATACAGGAAAGCCAAGAGACCCAGTACTTC.

This clonotype was observed at least ten times. The genes are TRBV11-2 and TRBJ1-5; D gene uncertain. The CDR3 has 15 amino acids. With 0 bases removed from V and 5 bases from J, the gap between germline ends came to 11 bases. CDR1 and CDR2 from the germline V gene are SGHAT and FQNNGV. DNA of the CDR3: TGTGCCAGCAGCTTAGAAGCGAATATGGATCAGCCCCAGCATTTT. Its protein is CASSLEANMDQPQHF.

The chain's CDR3 is CASIKLRTAQETQYF. CDR3 nucleotide sequence: TGTGCCAGCATCAAATTACGTACGGCTCAAGAGACCCAGTACTTC. This rearrangement joins TRBV7-9 to TRBJ2-5, with D unclear. This CDR3 spans 15 amino acids. V lost 7 bases to trimming and J lost 2 bases, with 17 bases between them. The germline gives CDR1 SEHNR, CDR2 FQNEAQ (reference sequence).

This clonotype has only a few counts. The chain links TRBV20-1 to TRBJ2-2, with D perhaps matching TRBD1 or TRBD2 (6 bases each). Trimming cost V 2 bases and J 4 bases, with 17 bases left between them. CDR1 is DFQATT, CDR2 SNEGSKA, per germline (reference sequence). This CDR3 spans 16 amino acids. CDR3 bases: TGCAGTGCTAGAAGCGCCTCGGGGGCGGGCACCGGGGAGCTGTTTTTT. Its translation is CSARSASGAGTGELFF.

This clonotype appeared a single time. The rearrangement joins TRBV25-1 to TRBJ2-7, with D perhaps matching TRBD2 (7 bases). The V end lost 5 bases, the J end lost 5 bases, and 19 bases lay between the germline ends. The CDR3 is made up of 15 amino acids. Germline V gene sequence: CDR1 MGHDK, CDR2 SYGVNS. Here the CDR3 reads CASSPRGGEVDEQYF. For the CDR3, the DNA is TGTGCCAGCAGTCCGAGGGGGGGCGAAGTCGACGAGCAGTACTTC.

V usage is TRBV25-1 and J usage is TRBJ1-1; 11 bases line up with TRBD1. The length of the CDR3 is 16 residues. The J segment lost 4 bases and the V segment lost 3 bases, leaving 7 bases of the junction unmatched. Germline lookup yields CDR1 MGHDK and CDR2 SYGVNS. The CDR3 region has the DNA TGTGCCAGCAGTGACAGGACAGGGGGCTTGGGCACTGAAGCTTTCTTT. The encoded protein is CASSDRTGGLGTEAFF. The whole variable domain, remainder taken from reference TRBV25-1 and TRBJ1-1, is EADIYQTPRYLVIGTGKKITLECSQTMGHDKMYWYQQDPGMELHLIHYSYGVNSTEKGDLSSESTVSRIRTEHFPLTLESARPSHTSQYLCASSDRTGGLGTEAFFGQGTRLTVV.

This clonotype was found many times. The chain couples TRBV29-1 to TRBJ2-5; D call uncertain. V dropped 2 bases and J dropped 2 bases, with 0 bases sitting between them. The CDR3 length is 10 residues. Germline V gene data show CDR1 as SQVTM and CDR2 as ANQGSEA. The DNA for the CDR3 is TGCAGCGTTGAACAAGAGACCCAGTACTTC. As protein: CSVEQETQYF.

This clonotype was counted between two and nine times. The J gene is TRBJ2-2, the V gene TRBV6-2 or TRBV6-3, with 9 bases identical to TRBD2. V was pared by 6 bases and J by 1 base, with 3 bases of the junction left unmatched. CDR1 and CDR2 from the germline V gene are MNHEY and SVGEGT. CDR3 length: 15 residues. The CDR3 loop is CASRIAGENTGELFF. The DNA of the CDR3 is TGTGCCAGCAGAATAGCGGGGGAGAACACCGGGGAGCTGTTTTTT.

A word on this clonotype: A much more abundant neighbour one base away suggests this may be a read error. A read error is likely, as this CDR3 ends without the conserved phenylalanine or tryptophan. This sequence joins TRBV7-3 and TRBJ2-2, with 9 bases identical to TRBD1. V was clipped by 2 bases and J by 5 bases; unmatched bases: 6. Germline lookup yields CDR1 SGHTA and CDR2 FQGTGA. This CDR3 is built from 16 residues. In DNA form, the CDR3 reads TGTGCCAGCAGCTTATTTGGGACAGGGAAGACCGGGGAGCTGTTTTTG. Translating gives CASSLFGTGKTGELFL.

This clonotype was seen many times. This chain's CDR3 is CASSESGGKNYGYTF. The CDR3 DNA is TGTGCCAGCAGTGAATCGGGGGGGAAGAACTATGGCTACACCTTC. The chain recombines TRBV25-1 with TRBJ1-2; D possibly corresponds to TRBD1 (5 bases). Germline V gene sequence: CDR1 MGHDK, CDR2 SYGVNS. With 1 base removed from V and 2 bases from J, the gap between germline ends came to 11 bases. CDR3 length: 15 amino acids.

The rearrangement joins TRBV27 to TRBJ2-5; no firm D call. CDR1 is MNHEY and CDR2 is SMNVEV in the germline V gene (reference sequence). Trimming took off 2 bases at V and 2 bases at J, with 15 bases between the two ends. This CDR3 contains 16 residues. CDR3 region: CASSLRRSPLQETQYF. The CDR3 coding sequence is TGTGCCAGCAGTTTAAGGCGGTCCCCACTACAAGAGACCCAGTACTTC.

This clonotype came up many times. V gene TRBV28 combines with J gene TRBJ2-7, with a possible D match to TRBD1 (6 bases). This CDR3 is built from 13 residues. In germline, CDR1 is MDHEN, CDR2 SYDVKM. The V end was cut by 8 bases, the J end by 4 bases, with 15 bases between. CDR3 in DNA: TGTGCCAGCCGGGACACAAACCCGTACGAGCAGTACTTC. Protein: CASRDTNPYEQYF. Full variable domain (missing parts from reference TRBV28 and TRBJ2-7): DVKVTQSSRYLVKRTGEKVFLECVQDMDHENMFWYRQDPGLGLRLIYFSYDVKMKEKGDIPEGYSVSREKKERFSLILESASTNQTSMYLCASRDTNPYEQYFGPGTRLTVT.

In this sample, this clonotype turned up many times. The chain joins TRBV29-1 to TRBJ2-6, with D perhaps TRBD1 (6 bases). Trimming pared 7 bases from V and 0 bases from J, leaving 7 bases between. Looked up from germline, CDR1 is SQVTM and CDR2 is ANQGSEA. The CDR3 runs 13 residues. In DNA, the CDR3 is TGCAGCGCAGGGGACTCTGGGGCCAACGTCCTGACTTTC. Its translation is CSAGDSGANVLTF.